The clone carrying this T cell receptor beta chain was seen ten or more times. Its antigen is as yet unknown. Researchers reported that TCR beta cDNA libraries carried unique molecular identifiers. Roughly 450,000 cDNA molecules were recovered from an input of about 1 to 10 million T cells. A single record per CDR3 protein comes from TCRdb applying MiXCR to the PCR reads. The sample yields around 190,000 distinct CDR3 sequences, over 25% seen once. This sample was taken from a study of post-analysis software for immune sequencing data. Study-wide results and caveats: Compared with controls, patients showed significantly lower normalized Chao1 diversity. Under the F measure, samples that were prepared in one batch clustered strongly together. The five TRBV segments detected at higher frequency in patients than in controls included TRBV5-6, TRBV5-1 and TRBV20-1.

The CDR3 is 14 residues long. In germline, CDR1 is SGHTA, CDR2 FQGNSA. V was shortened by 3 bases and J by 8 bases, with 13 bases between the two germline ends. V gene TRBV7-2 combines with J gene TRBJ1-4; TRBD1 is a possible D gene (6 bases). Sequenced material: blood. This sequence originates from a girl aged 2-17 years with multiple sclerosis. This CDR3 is CASSFGAGEEKLFF. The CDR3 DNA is TGTGCCAGCAGCTTCGGGGCAGGGGAAGAAAAACTGTTTTTT.